One sample yielded the 13 T cell receptor beta chains listed below, sequenced in a study of shared clonotypes between healthy human individuals. Profiling relied on immunoSEQ multiplex PCR, and the TCRdb table lists in-frame clones only, not all of them. The sample holds 600,000 or so clones, 95% seen once. Terminally differentiated effector memory CD45RA+ cells were left out of the naive CD8 fraction, which was CD45RO-negative and positively selected for CCR7. Sequences were obtained from naive CD8+ T cells sorted from blood. These receptors came from a woman in her thirties in good health.

CDR3 residues: CASSAGTGVEAFF. CDR3 in DNA: TGTGCCAGCAGCGCAGGGACAGGGGTTGAAGCTTTCTTT. The V gene is TRBV13, the J gene TRBJ1-1; 10 nucleotides align to TRBD1. CDR3 length: 13 residues. The ends lost 5 bases at V and 7 bases at J; junction bases unmatched: 4. Per germline, CDR1 PRHDT and CDR2 FYEKMQ (reference sequence).

This clone was counted a single time. This chain's CDR3 is CASSAYYEQYF. The DNA of the CDR3 is TGTGCCAGCAGCGCGTACTACGAGCAGTACTTC. V is TRBV5-5 and J is TRBJ2-7, with D unresolved. V lost 4 bases to trimming and J lost 3 bases, with 5 bases between them. The CDR3 consists of 11 residues. Germline V gene sequence: CDR1 SGHKS, CDR2 YYEKEE (reference sequence).

This chain connects TRBV28 to TRBJ2-7; no firm D call. V was cut by 6 bases and J by 5 bases, with 11 bases left in between. Germline V CDR1 and CDR2: MDHEN, SYDVKM. The CDR3 runs to 12 residues. CDR3 protein: CASSTPLDEQYF. The CDR3 DNA sequence: TGTGCCAGCAGCACTCCGTTGGACGAGCAGTACTTC.

J is TRBJ2-1 and V is TRBV5-1; the D is unclear. The germline V gene has CDR1 SGHRS and CDR2 YFSETQ. The CDR3 spans 15 residues. V lost 2 bases and J lost 6, with 15 bases in between. The CDR3 sequence: CASSLRLAGPNEQFF. In DNA, the CDR3 is TGCGCCAGCAGCTTAAGACTTGCTGGGCCCAATGAGCAGTTCTTC.

This chain uses TRBV6-5 with TRBJ1-2; D gene uncertain. The V end lost 0 bases, the J end lost 8 bases, and 10 bases lay between the germline ends. The CDR3 spans 13 residues. Germline-derived CDR1 and CDR2 are MNHEY and SVGAGI. CDR3 in amino acids: CASSYSLSSGYTF. The CDR3 bases are TGTGCCAGCAGTTACTCGCTATCCTCAGGCTACACCTTC.

The chain employs TRBV27 and TRBJ1-1; maybe TRBD1 (6 bases). Trimming removed 5 bases from V and 5 bases from J, with 12 bases in between. The CDR3 totals 13 residues. Germline loops: CDR1 MNHEY, CDR2 SMNVEV (reference sequence). CDR3 protein: CASSPGVMTEAFF. The CDR3 DNA follows: TGTGCCAGCAGTCCAGGGGTGATGACTGAAGCTTTCTTT.

The rearrangement uses TRBV28 and TRBJ2-7; D might be TRBD2 (5 bases). Trimming took off 6 bases at V and 2 bases at J, with 14 bases between the two ends. The CDR3 contains 14 residues. Germline V gives CDR1 MDHEN, CDR2 SYDVKM. CDR3 nucleotide sequence: TGTGCCAGCAGCCCTCGAGGGTACCCCTACGAGCAGTACTTC. The encoded protein is CASSPRGYPYEQYF.

The chain uses TRBV6-5 and TRBJ2-5; possibly TRBD2 for D (6 bases). Germline V lookup: CDR1 MNHEY, CDR2 SVGAGI. V shed 4 bases and J shed 5 bases, with 14 bases lying between them. CDR3 size: 14 residues. The CDR3 DNA reads TGTGCCAGCAGTTCCGACGGGAGCGGTGAGACCCAGTACTTC. This codes for CASSSDGSGETQYF.

About this clone: Other nucleotide sequences in the sample specify the same CDR3. The chain employs TRBV2 and TRBJ1-1; D unresolved. The V end lost 0 bases, the J end lost 13 bases, and 0 bases lay between the germline ends. The CDR3 spans 8 residues. CDR1 and CDR2 from the germline V gene are SNHLY and FYNNEI. The CDR3 DNA reads as TGTGCCAGCAGTGAAGCTTTCTTT. It specifies CASSEAFF.

The genes are TRBV9 and TRBJ2-1, with 7 positions matching TRBD1. The CDR3 totals 14 residues. V shed 0 bases and J 3 bases; nucleotides not matched to a gene: 0. Germline CDR1 and CDR2: SGDLS and YYNGEE. CDR3 coding DNA: TGTGCCAGCAGCGTAGGGGACAGCTACAATGAGCAGTTCTTC. Its translation is CASSVGDSYNEQFF.

This clone was seen a handful of times. The V and J genes are TRBV7-9 and TRBJ1-2; 7 nucleotides align to TRBD1. J lost 3 bases, V lost 6 bases, and 13 bases had no gene match. From germline, CDR1 is SEHNR and CDR2 FQNEAQ (reference sequence). The CDR3 has 16 residues. The CDR3 DNA reads TGTGCCAGCAGTTCGGAGACAGGGCTTCCTCACTATGGCTACACCTTC. Translating gives CASSSETGLPHYGYTF.

Note on this clone: Other DNA sequences of this sample code for an identical CDR3. This chain links TRBV28 with TRBJ1-5; D not certain. There are 14 residues in the CDR3. The V gene lost 10 bases and the J gene lost 0 bases, with 13 bases spanning the gap. Germline CDR1 MDHEN, CDR2 SYDVKM. CDR3 nucleotides: TGTGCCACCCTCCGAGGCTATAGCAATCAGCCCCAGCATTTT. This encodes CATLRGYSNQPQHF. The whole variable domain, remainder taken from reference TRBV28 and TRBJ1-5, is DVKVTQSSRYLVKRTGEKVFLECVQDMDHENMFWYRQDPGLGLRLIYFSYDVKMKEKGDIPEGYSVSREKKERFSLILESASTNQTSMYLCATLRGYSNQPQHFGDGTRLSIL.

The chain uses TRBV19 and TRBJ1-5, with 7 positions matching TRBD1. The junction had 10 bases not matched to a gene; V was cut back by 7 bases and J by 1 base. The length of the CDR3 is 16 residues. Per germline, CDR1 LNHDA and CDR2 SQIVND (reference sequence). CDR3 sequence reads: CASKVAQGGSNQPQHF. The CDR3 bases are TGTGCCAGTAAGGTCGCGCAGGGGGGGAGCAATCAGCCCCAGCATTTT.